This T cell receptor beta chain was identified in a study of T cells in Graves' hyperthyroidism and ophthalmopathy. Only a few counts were recorded for this clonotype. RNA transcripts yielded amplified TCR beta CDR3 regions. The HTBI primer set drove a first-round RT-PCR of the TCR CDR3. TCRdb reprocessed the multiplex PCR reads via MiXCR and lists one record per CDR3 protein. There are around 300,000 distinct CDR3 sequences in the sample; roughly 13% occur only once, and less than 8% lies in the top ten. This CDR3 spans 12 amino acids. V was pared by 4 bases and J by 8 bases, with 9 bases between. CDR1 and CDR2 (germline): SGHTS, YDEGEE.

The rearrangement links TRBV5-8 to TRBJ1-4; no firm D call. This clonotype was obtained from a woman aged 40 to 49 with Graves' hyperthyroidism. The material sequenced was blood. CDR3 in DNA: TGTGCCAGCAGCCCCTATAGCGAAAAACTGTTTTTT. It codes for CASSPYSEKLFF.